This T cell receptor (beta chain) was sequenced for a study of T-cell memory formation after mild COVID-19. Study-level findings and limits: Among clones contracting day 15 to 85, CD4/CD8 was balanced, whereas later expanders leaned CD4+. Within pre-infection memory, some responding clones were found, suggesting cross-reactive memory joined.

On this clonotype: Its antigen remains unidentified.

Germline V gene sequence: CDR1 MNHEY, CDR2 SVGAGI. CDR3 length equals 15 residues. J gave up 7 bases and V 3 bases, and 5 bases lay outside the gene matches. TCRdb reanalysed the 5' RACE reads using MiXCR and keeps one entry per CDR3 protein. The sample contains 90,000 to 120,000 distinct CDR3 sequences, about an eighth of which appear only once. The material sequenced was PBMCs or a T cell subset sorted from them (not recorded which). This TCR came from a man aged 18 to 30 who had mild COVID-19 (a few samples of this study predate the infection). Cell type and time point are not known. V is TRBV6-5 and J is TRBJ2-1, with 11 positions matching TRBD2. The CDR3 spells CASSYRGLAVNEQFF. The DNA of the CDR3 is TGTGCCAGCAGTTATCGGGGACTAGCGGTAAATGAGCAGTTCTTC.